This passage covers 30 T cell receptor beta chains from one sample sequenced in a study of breast tumors, draining lymph nodes, adjacent tissues. MiXCR, run by TCRdb on the multiplex PCR reads, gives a single entry per CDR3 protein. The sample gives approximately 130,000 distinct CDR3 sequences, approximately 21% of which show up once; about 2.2% is in the top ten. Samples came from axillary lymph nodes draining the breast cancer. Sequenced material: axillary lymph node tissue. These receptor sequences come from a female donor with breast cancer. Some clones in this sample may be carry-over from other donors' samples.

In the case of this clonotype: A single base separates this from a much larger clone, so it may be a read error. This CDR3 is missing its conserved last phenylalanine or tryptophan, likely due to a read error. The CDR3 sequence is CASSPTGSANEKLFL. DNA of the CDR3: TGTGCTAGCAGCCCAACAGGGTCGGCTAATGAAAAACTGTTTCTT. The chain carries TRBV7-7 and TRBJ1-4, with TRBD1 as a possible D gene (6 bases). The CDR3 is made up of 15 amino acids. CDR1 is SSHAT, CDR2 FNYEAQ, per germline (reference sequence).

The sample holds a few counts of this clonotype. This CDR3 is CASSQKPGLAGVGISYEQYF. Written as DNA, the CDR3 is TGTGCCAGCAGCCAGAAACCGGGACTAGCGGGAGTGGGGATCTCCTACGAGCAGTACTTC. The chain uses TRBV3-1 and TRBJ2-7; 14 nucleotides agree with TRBD2. Per germline, CDR1 LGHDT and CDR2 YNNKEL (reference sequence). The CDR3 runs to 20 residues. Germline trimming cut 3 bases from V and 0 bases from J; bases unmatched to any gene: 13.

This clonotype was recorded at least ten times. The chain has TRBV7-9 and TRBJ2-5; D is possibly TRBD1 (6 bases). Per germline, CDR1 SEHNR and CDR2 FQNEAQ (reference sequence). The V and J ends lost 6 bases and 4 bases respectively, with 15 bases between them. The CDR3 runs 14 residues. Here the CDR3 reads CASSQMEGGETQYF. CDR3 nucleotides: TGTGCCAGCAGTCAAATGGAAGGGGGAGAGACCCAGTACTTC.

This clonotype showed up many times. The chain is built from TRBV10-3 and TRBJ2-1; 10 bases agree with TRBD2. From germline, CDR1 is ENHRY and CDR2 SYGVKD. The CDR3 consists of 14 residues. The V segment lost 6 bases and the J segment 8 bases; nucleotides outside the gene matches: 7. Written as DNA, the CDR3 is TGTGCCATCAGGGGTTCTAGCGGGAGCTATGAGCAGTTCTTC. This gives the protein CAIRGSSGSYEQFF.

This clonotype has a count of ten or more. This chain connects TRBV25-1 to TRBJ2-3, with 10 bases matching TRBD2. With 2 bases clipped from V and 5 bases from J, the junction kept 10 bases outside the gene matches. Per germline, CDR1 MGHDK and CDR2 SYGVNS. The CDR3 spans 17 residues. This CDR3 reads CASSEGRLAGAKDTQYF. The CDR3 DNA reads as TGTGCCAGCAGTGAAGGCCGCCTAGCGGGAGCGAAAGATACGCAGTATTTT.

V gene TRBV12-3 or TRBV12-4 combines with J gene TRBJ1-4, with 7 bases matching TRBD1. This CDR3 has 15 residues. Losses at the gene ends were 11 bases for V and 10 bases for J; bases not matched to a gene: 19. CDR3 bases: TGTGCCGGCACCGCCGAGGGGGCATCATATGGAAAACTGTTTTTT. Translating gives CAGTAEGASYGKLFF.

This clonotype was counted ten times or more. V gene TRBV5-6 combines with J gene TRBJ2-7, with D perhaps matching TRBD1 or TRBD2 (6 bases each). This CDR3 has 15 amino acids. With 5 bases removed from V and 4 bases from J, the gap between germline ends came to 19 bases. The germline V gene encodes CDR1 SGHDT and CDR2 YYEEEE. CDR3 nucleotide sequence: TGTGCCAGCAGTTTTGCTCCAGGGGAGGTATACGAGCAGTACTTC. The encoded protein is CASSFAPGEVYEQYF.

There are many counts of this clonotype. This chain uses TRBV4-1 with TRBJ2-5; 11 bases are shared with TRBD1. The V and J ends lost 4 bases and 4 bases, in that order; junction bases with no gene match: 8. The length of the CDR3 is 16 residues. The germline CDR1 and CDR2 sequences are MGHRA and YSYEKL. For the CDR3, the DNA is TGCGCCAGCAGCCTCCCGGGACAGGGGGGGGGAGAGACCCAGTACTTC. It yields the protein CASSLPGQGGGETQYF.

This clonotype showed up many times. This chain connects TRBV18 to TRBJ2-7, with TRBD1 matching 9 bases. J gave up 0 bases and V 5 bases, and 5 bases lay outside the gene matches. Looked up from germline, CDR1 is KGHSH and CDR2 is LQKENI. This CDR3 is built from 15 residues. The CDR3 loop is CASSSGTGISYEQYF. CDR3 nucleotide sequence: TGTGCCAGCTCATCCGGGACAGGGATCTCCTACGAGCAGTACTTC.

In regard to this clonotype: A read error is possible here, since a much larger clone lies one base away. The rearrangement joins TRBV11-2 to TRBJ2-1; no firm D call. The CDR3 has 14 amino acids. CDR1 and CDR2 from the germline V gene are SGHAT and FQNNGV. DNA of the CDR3: TGTGCCAGCAGCTCGGGCCTATCCTACAATGAGCGGTTCTTC. Protein product: CASSSGLSYNERFF.

This clonotype was seen ten or more times. The chain carries TRBV20-1 and TRBJ2-1; the D is unclear. The CDR3 runs 11 residues. From germline, CDR1 is DFQATT and CDR2 SNEGSKA (reference sequence). V was pared by 3 bases and J by 9 bases, with 9 bases between. The CDR3 region is CSASRAREQFF. The CDR3 region has the DNA TGCAGTGCTAGTCGAGCACGTGAGCAGTTCTTC.

This clonotype was seen ten or more times. CDR3 residues: CASSLDRGGNQPQHF. In DNA form, the CDR3 reads TGTGCCAGCAGCTTAGACAGGGGTGGCAATCAGCCCCAGCATTTT. This chain connects TRBV7-8 to TRBJ1-5; TRBD1 agrees at 7 bases. The junction had 2 bases not matched to a gene; V was cut back by 1 base and J by 2 bases. The CDR3 consists of 15 residues. CDR1 is SGHVS, CDR2 FQNEAQ, per germline.

This clonotype appeared many times. This sequence joins TRBV15 and TRBJ2-1; tentatively, D is TRBD2 (6 bases). The CDR3 loop spans 16 amino acids. Germline CDR1 is LNHNV and CDR2 is YYDKDF (reference sequence). V was pared by 0 bases and J by 2 bases, with 11 bases between. CDR3 loop: CATSREDSGAYNEQFF. The DNA for the CDR3 is TGTGCCACCAGCAGAGAGGATTCGGGAGCCTACAATGAGCAGTTCTTC.

On this clonotype: This may be a read error: a much more frequent sequence differs by one nucleotide. The rearrangement joins TRBV4-1 to TRBJ2-1; no clear D. The V gene's germline CDR1 is MGHRA and CDR2 YSYEKL. The CDR3 has 13 residues. The germline V and J ends were trimmed by 2 bases and 12 bases, with 14 bases remaining between them. This chain's CDR3 is CASSQSRLAPQFF. For the CDR3, the DNA is TGCGCCAGCAGCCAATCTCGCTTAGCCCCGCAGTTCTTC.

This clonotype was seen more than once but under ten times. CDR3 in DNA: TGTGCCAGCAGTCCTCTTGGACAGGGAAATACTGGCGAGCAGTACTTC. Its translation: CASSPLGQGNTGEQYF. The V call is TRBV28, the J call TRBJ2-7; 8 bases line up with TRBD1. Germline CDR1 is MDHEN and CDR2 is SYDVKM. The trim removed 5 bases at V and 6 bases at J, leaving 15 bases unmatched. The CDR3 is made up of 16 amino acids.

In the case of this clonotype: This clone may be a read error of a much larger clone one base away. The gene calls are TRBV6-6 and TRBJ2-7, with a possible D match to TRBD2 (6 bases). From germline, CDR1 is MNHNY and CDR2 SVGAGI (reference sequence). The CDR3 has 14 amino acids. CDR3 nucleotides: TGTGCCGGCAGTGCGCTAGCGTCGGACTACGAGCAGTACTTC. Translating gives CAGSALASDYEQYF.

In this sample, this clonotype turned up many times. The J gene is TRBJ2-1, the V gene TRBV2, with TRBD1 matching over 9 bases. The CDR3 contains 13 residues. The germline gives CDR1 SNHLY, CDR2 FYNNEI. Unmatched junction bases numbered 9, after V lost 9 bases and J lost 9 bases. CDR3 in amino acids: CARSGQGHPEQFF. In nucleotides, the CDR3 is TGTGCCAGGTCGGGACAGGGCCATCCTGAGCAGTTCTTC.

This clonotype came up many times. The chain uses TRBV20-1 and TRBJ2-5, with D unclear. Germline CDR1 and CDR2: DFQATT and SNEGSKA (reference sequence). The CDR3 is 13 residues long. V was trimmed by 0 bases and J by 2 bases, leaving 7 bases between them. DNA of the CDR3: TGCAGTGCTAGAGATGTAGGGCAAGAGACCCAGTACTTC. It yields the protein CSARDVGQETQYF.

As for this clonotype: Sequence at one end of the junction differs from germline and may be a read error. This sequence joins TRBV28 and TRBJ1-5, with TRBD1 matching 9 bases. Germline-derived CDR1 and CDR2 are MDHEN and SYDVKM. The CDR3 totals 16 residues. The CDR3 sequence is CANSLADRGRGQPQHF. CDR3 DNA: TGTGCCAACAGTTTGGCCGACAGGGGGAGAGGTCAGCCCCAGCATTTT.

Details on this clonotype: This sequence may be a read error, since a much larger clone differs from it by one base. CDR3 nucleotides: TGTGCCAGCAGCCCAACAGGGGGATTGGACTATGGCTGCACCTTC. Amino acids: CASSPTGGLDYGCTF. The V and J genes are TRBV7-9 and TRBJ1-2, with 8 bases identical to TRBD1. The CDR3 is made up of 15 amino acids. The V gene's germline CDR1 is SEHNR and CDR2 FQNEAQ (reference sequence).

This clonotype was counted only a few times. The rearrangement uses TRBV11-2 and TRBJ2-1; 8 positions match TRBD2. This CDR3 region has 16 residues. After removal of 2 bases from V and 0 bases from J, the junction contained 3 bases not matched to a gene. The V gene's germline CDR1 is SGHAT and CDR2 FQNNGV. CDR3 sequence reads: CASSLRREDSYNEQFF. CDR3 DNA sequence: TGTGCCAGCAGCTTAAGGCGGGAGGACTCCTACAATGAGCAGTTCTTC.

To note about this clonotype: Since a much larger clone is just one base distant, this may be a read error. V gene TRBV19 combines with J gene TRBJ2-1, with 12 bases that match TRBD1. This CDR3 contains 16 residues. The germline gives CDR1 LNHDA, CDR2 SQIVND (reference sequence). CDR3 DNA sequence: TGTGCCAATAGTCAAGGGACAGGGGGCGGTTGGAATGAGCAGTTCTTC. This sequence encodes CANSQGTGGGWNEQFF.

For this clonotype: A single base separates this from a much larger clone, so it may be a read error. CDR3 nucleotide sequence: TGCGCCAGCAGCCAACCGCTAGCGGGAGGGGCCTACGAGCAGTACTTC. It yields the protein CASSQPLAGGAYEQYF. V usage is TRBV4-1 and J usage is TRBJ2-7, with 12 bases fitting TRBD2. V dropped 2 bases and J dropped 2; count of bases not matched to a gene: 4. This CDR3 spans 16 amino acids. CDR1 and CDR2 from the germline V gene are MGHRA and YSYEKL.

This clonotype has ten or more counts. V gene TRBV5-1 combines with J gene TRBJ2-7, with unresolved D. Germline-derived CDR1 and CDR2 are SGHRS and YFSETQ. V dropped 0 bases and J dropped 1 base, with 5 bases sitting between them. CDR3 length: 13 residues. The CDR3 DNA follows: TGCGCCAGCAGCTTGGAGAGTTCCTACGAGCAGTACTTC. This codes for CASSLESSYEQYF.

This clonotype came up a few times. The V call is TRBV28, the J call TRBJ1-2; no firm D call. V lost 6 bases to trimming and J lost 3 bases, with 8 bases between them. CDR3 length: 12 amino acids. Germline CDR1 and CDR2: MDHEN and SYDVKM. The CDR3, as DNA: TGTGCCAGCAGAACTCAGCACTATGGCTACACCTTC. It yields the protein CASRTQHYGYTF.

V is TRBV28 and J is TRBJ1-2, with D perhaps matching TRBD1 (5 bases). Germline assignment: CDR1 MDHEN and CDR2 SYDVKM. The CDR3 is made up of 14 amino acids. Trimming left V 2 bases short and J 12 bases short, with 19 bases between. The CDR3 DNA sequence: TGTGCCAGCAGTTTAGCCCCGGGGGAGGGGACCCACACCTTC. This sequence encodes CASSLAPGEGTHTF.

As to this clonotype: A read error may produce the germline difference seen at one junction end. V gene TRBV18 combines with J gene TRBJ1-2; 10 nucleotides match TRBD1. The germline CDR1 and CDR2 sequences are KGHSH and LQKENI. The length of the CDR3 is 14 residues. CDR3 loop: CASSSGQGVDGYAF. The CDR3 DNA is TGTGCCAGCTCATCCGGACAGGGGGTGGATGGCTACGCCTTC.

This clonotype was counted many times. The chain joins TRBV20-1 to TRBJ2-3; D perhaps matches TRBD2 (6 bases). This CDR3 has 15 residues. The germline V gene encodes CDR1 DFQATT and CDR2 SNEGSKA (reference sequence). V shed 3 bases and J shed 4 bases, with 17 bases lying between them. This chain's CDR3 is CSARPPHGGSDTQYF. The CDR3 region has the DNA TGCAGTGCTAGGCCGCCTCACGGGGGATCAGATACGCAGTATTTT.

The table lists this clonotype with many counts. V usage is TRBV6-2 or TRBV6-3 and J usage is TRBJ1-2; D unclear. Germline values: CDR1 MNHEY, CDR2 SVGEGT. The CDR3 spans 12 residues. V was shortened by 5 bases and J by 4 bases, with 8 bases between the two germline ends. The CDR3 protein is CASSTEGYGYTF. DNA for the CDR3: TGTGCCAGCAGTACCGAGGGCTATGGCTACACCTTC.

This clonotype was seen ten or more times. The V call is TRBV7-3, the J call TRBJ2-5; 7 bases are shared with TRBD1. CDR1 SGHTA and CDR2 FQGTGA come from the germline V gene. Trimming at V came to 1 base and at J to 5 bases, leaving 10 bases not matched to a gene. The CDR3 covers 16 residues. CDR3 sequence: CASSLMGTGEMETQYF. The CDR3 DNA sequence: TGTGCCAGCAGCTTAATGGGCACAGGGGAAATGGAGACCCAGTACTTC.